Following are 27 T cell receptor beta chains from one sample sequenced in a study of T cell changes during pregnancy in multiple sclerosis. Sequenced by immunoSEQ multiplex PCR; TCRdb stores in-frame clones only, minus some. The sample lists around 100,000 clones; approximately 90% were seen once. This specimen was peripheral blood, taken after pregnancy. The receptors shown here come from a female donor with multiple sclerosis, enrolled in a pregnancy study.

The chain is built from TRBV7-2 and TRBJ2-3; 10 bases match TRBD2. This CDR3 region has 14 residues. In germline, CDR1 is SGHTA, CDR2 FQGNSA. V was clipped by 5 bases and J by 1 base; unmatched bases: 0. The CDR3 protein is CASSGTSGTDTQYF. CDR3 DNA: TGTGCCAGCAGCGGGACTAGCGGCACAGATACGCAGTATTTT. Variable domain in full (rest from reference TRBV7-2 and TRBJ2-3): GAGVSQSPSNKVTEKGKDVELRCDPISGHTALYWYRQSLGQGLEFLIYFQGNSAPDKSGLPSDRFSAERTGGSVSTLTIQRTQQEDSAVYLCASSGTSGTDTQYFGPGTRLTVL.

This chain joins TRBV2 and TRBJ1-1; D remains ambiguous. Trimming pared 0 bases from V and 5 bases from J, leaving 16 bases between. CDR3 size: 16 residues. Germline lookup yields CDR1 SNHLY and CDR2 FYNNEI. The CDR3 DNA follows: TGTGCCAGCAGTGAAGCCTCCGAGTACGGGAGGACTGAAGCTTTCTTT. The encoded protein is CASSEASEYGRTEAFF.

This clone was detected only a few times. The chain combines TRBV2 with TRBJ1-4; 7 positions agree with TRBD1. The CDR3 has 14 residues. V lost 10 bases, J lost 14 bases, and 19 bases stayed unmatched. The germline gives CDR1 SNHLY, CDR2 FYNNEI. The CDR3 DNA reads TGTGCCACCATATGGACAGGACCCCCGGGGAGGCTGTTTTTT. Translation gives CATIWTGPPGRLFF.

This rearrangement joins TRBV19 to TRBJ1-2; D unresolved. The germline V and J ends were trimmed by 0 bases and 4 bases, with 6 bases remaining between them. The CDR3 sequence is 13 residues long. Germline CDR1 and CDR2: LNHDA and SQIVND (reference sequence). For the CDR3, the DNA is TGTGCCAGTAGTATAGATCAACTCTATGGCTACACCTTC. Protein: CASSIDQLYGYTF.

The V and J genes are TRBV9 and TRBJ1-4, with D maybe TRBD1 (5 bases). Germline CDR1 and CDR2: SGDLS and YYNGEE. The CDR3 has 16 residues. V dropped 0 bases and J dropped 8 bases, with 17 bases sitting between them. The CDR3 here is CASSVEVGAPGEKLFF. DNA of the CDR3: TGTGCCAGCAGCGTAGAGGTAGGGGCCCCGGGCGAAAAACTGTTTTTT.

The chain has TRBV29-1 and TRBJ2-3, with 8 bases identical to TRBD2. The V segment lost 4 bases and the J segment 2 bases; nucleotides outside the gene matches: 14. The CDR3 sequence is 17 residues long. The germline V gene encodes CDR1 SQVTM and CDR2 ANQGSEA. CDR3 coding DNA: TGCAGCGTTGCGAGCGGGGGCCCCGCGGGGTACACAGATACGCAGTATTTT. Protein sequence: CSVASGGPAGYTDTQYF.

The V and J genes are TRBV10-2 and TRBJ2-2; the D gene is possibly TRBD1 (5 bases). Germline-derived CDR1 and CDR2 are WSHSY and SAAADI. V lost 3 bases, J lost 8 bases, and 7 bases lay in between. The CDR3 loop spans 12 amino acids. The chain's CDR3 is CASSDWTGELFF. The CDR3 DNA sequence: TGCGCCAGCAGTGACTGGACAGGGGAGCTGTTTTTT.

J is TRBJ2-7 and V is TRBV6-5; 8 bases agree with TRBD1. The CDR3 spans 12 residues. Germline trimming cut 4 bases from V and 8 bases from J; bases unmatched to any gene: 4. Germline assignment: CDR1 MNHEY and CDR2 SVGAGI. In DNA, the CDR3 is TGTGCCAGCAGTTCTGGACAGGGAAAGCAGTACTTC. This encodes CASSSGQGKQYF.

V is TRBV13 and J is TRBJ2-5, with 8 bases matching TRBD2. Per germline, CDR1 PRHDT and CDR2 FYEKMQ (reference sequence). The CDR3 runs 15 residues. J gave up 9 bases and V 5 bases, and 14 bases lay outside the gene matches. The CDR3 loop is CASSDGTGTRGAQYF. The CDR3 bases are TGTGCCAGCAGCGACGGAACCGGGACTAGGGGAGCCCAGTACTTC. Full variable domain (rest looked up from reference TRBV13 and TRBJ2-5): AAGVIQSPRHLIKEKRETATLKCYPIPRHDTVYWYQQGPGQDPQFLISFYEKMQSDKGSIPDRFSAQQFSDYHSELNMSSLELGDSALYFCASSDGTGTRGAQYFGPGTRLLVL.

The J gene is TRBJ2-1, the V gene TRBV9, with a tentative D call TRBD1 (8 bases). Germline V CDR1 and CDR2: SGDLS, YYNGEE. The CDR3 contains 14 residues. V lost 7 bases and J lost 8, with 19 bases in between. The CDR3 region is CASQRTGGADEQFF. The DNA of the CDR3 is TGTGCCAGCCAGCGTACAGGGGGGGCAGATGAGCAGTTCTTC.

The V call is TRBV6-4, the J call TRBJ1-2, with D possibly matching TRBD1 (6 bases). The germline V gene encodes CDR1 MRHNA and CDR2 SNTAGT. V dropped 5 bases and J dropped 0 bases, with 13 bases sitting between them. The CDR3 is 15 amino acids. CDR3: CASSTDRNSNYGYTF. CDR3 bases: TGTGCCAGCAGTACCGACAGGAACTCTAACTATGGCTACACCTTC.

J is TRBJ1-2 and V is TRBV6-5; 7 bases agree with TRBD1. This CDR3 comprises 14 residues. Germline values: CDR1 MNHEY, CDR2 SVGAGI. V shed 6 bases, J shed 8 bases, and the junction held 12 bases outside the gene matches. CDR3: CASRTRQGMHGYTF. The CDR3 coding sequence is TGTGCCAGCAGGACAAGACAGGGAATGCACGGCTACACCTTC.

This chain uses TRBV18 with TRBJ2-1, with D possibly being TRBD1 (5 bases). The CDR3 covers 12 residues. The germline CDR1 and CDR2 sequences are KGHSH and LQKENI. With 0 bases removed from V and 14 bases from J, the gap between germline ends came to 11 bases. DNA for the CDR3: TGTGCCAGCTCACCACCGGGGCAGCCTGAGTTCTTC. Amino acid sequence: CASSPPGQPEFF.

The J gene is TRBJ1-5, the V gene TRBV19; D possibly corresponds to TRBD1 (6 bases). Germline V lookup: CDR1 LNHDA, CDR2 SQIVND (reference sequence). The CDR3 is made up of 17 amino acids. With 0 bases removed from V and 7 bases from J, the gap between germline ends came to 19 bases. The CDR3: CASSIDLGGAGGQPQHF. Written as DNA, the CDR3 is TGTGCCAGTAGTATAGATCTGGGGGGGGCAGGTGGCCAGCCCCAGCATTTT.

The chain couples TRBV4-1 to TRBJ2-7; TRBD1 matches 11 bases. V gave up 6 bases and J gave up 3 bases; unmatched junction bases: 7. The CDR3 consists of 15 residues. Germline CDR1 MGHRA, CDR2 YSYEKL. Here the CDR3 reads CASSTTGTGGYEQYF. In DNA, the CDR3 is TGCGCCAGCAGTACAACCGGGACAGGGGGCTACGAGCAGTACTTC.

This chain joins TRBV20-1 and TRBJ2-1; no clear D. V dropped 2 bases and J dropped 4 bases, with 3 bases sitting between them. CDR3 size: 11 residues. In germline, CDR1 is DFQATT, CDR2 SNEGSKA (reference sequence). Here the CDR3 DNA reads TGCAGTGCTAGACAATACAATGAGCAGTTCTTC. Amino acids: CSARQYNEQFF.

The rearrangement joins TRBV19 to TRBJ2-3, with D unresolved. Germline V gives CDR1 LNHDA, CDR2 SQIVND (reference sequence). The CDR3 extends over 16 amino acids. Trimming took off 3 bases at V and 2 bases at J, with 15 bases between the two ends. The CDR3 sequence: CASSILSADFTDTQYF. The CDR3, as DNA: TGTGCCAGTAGTATTTTGTCGGCAGACTTCACAGATACGCAGTATTTT. Filled out from reference TRBV19 and TRBJ2-3, the complete variable domain reads DGGITQSPKYLFRKEGQNVTLSCEQNLNHDAMYWYRQDPGQGLRLIYYSQIVNDFQKGDIAEGYSVSREKKESFPLTVTSAQKNPTAFYLCASSILSADFTDTQYFGPGTRLTVL.

The CDR3 nucleotides read TGTGCCAGCAAGGGACTAGCGGGGGGTTCGATCTACAATGAGCAGTTCTTC. It specifies CASKGLAGGSIYNEQFF. This sequence joins TRBV27 and TRBJ2-1; 15 bases map to TRBD2. The CDR3 contains 17 residues. Germline loops: CDR1 MNHEY, CDR2 SMNVEV (reference sequence). V lost 7 bases, J lost 3 bases, and 7 bases stayed unmatched.

The V call is TRBV5-1, the J call TRBJ1-5; D not resolved. The CDR3 runs to 13 residues. V lost 2 bases and J lost 5, with 8 bases in between. Germline V gives CDR1 SGHRS, CDR2 YFSETQ. The CDR3 loop is CASSLAIDQPQHF. DNA for the CDR3: TGCGCCAGCAGCTTAGCCATAGATCAGCCCCAGCATTTT.

This clone was observed once. The chain carries TRBV6-5 and TRBJ2-5; 7 bases agree with TRBD2. There are 15 residues in the CDR3. With 0 bases clipped from V and 0 bases from J, the junction kept 1 base outside the gene matches. Germline loops: CDR1 MNHEY, CDR2 SVGAGI. The chain's CDR3 is CASSYSAGDQETQYF. CDR3 nucleotides: TGTGCCAGCAGTTACTCTGCGGGAGACCAAGAGACCCAGTACTTC.

The gene calls are TRBV5-1 and TRBJ2-3; 9 bases map to TRBD1. Trimming removed 1 base from V and 6 bases from J; junction bases left unmatched: 6. Germline V gene data show CDR1 as SGHRS and CDR2 as YFSETQ. The CDR3 consists of 15 residues. CDR3 nucleotide sequence: TGCGCCAGCAGCTTGATGGACAGGGGCAGGGATACGCAGTATTTT. Protein: CASSLMDRGRDTQYF.

The chain employs TRBV30 and TRBJ1-2, with 10 bases that match TRBD1. Germline V gene sequence: CDR1 GTSNPN, CDR2 SVGIG (reference sequence). The CDR3 spans 17 residues. Trimming at V came to 0 bases and at J to 7 bases, leaving 14 bases not matched to a gene. The CDR3 here is CAWSVEPPGQGRGGYTF. For the CDR3, the DNA is TGTGCCTGGAGTGTAGAGCCACCGGGACAGGGGAGGGGTGGCTACACCTTC.

The chain employs TRBV6-6 and TRBJ1-6; D remains unclear. The CDR3 loop spans 14 amino acids. Germline CDR1 MNHNY, CDR2 SVGAGI (reference sequence). Between the trimmed V and J ends, which lost 0 bases and 14 bases, there was a span of 14 bases. CDR3 region: CASSYSVEGEALHF. CDR3 nucleotide sequence: TGTGCCAGCAGTTACTCGGTGGAGGGAGAGGCCCTCCACTTT.

This chain connects TRBV13 to TRBJ1-1, with D perhaps matching TRBD1 (5 bases). V dropped 2 bases and J dropped 5 bases, with 12 bases sitting between them. Looked up from germline, CDR1 is PRHDT and CDR2 is FYEKMQ (reference sequence). The CDR3 runs 14 residues. For the CDR3, the DNA is TGTGCCAGCAGCTTAACCAGGGTGGGAACTGAAGCTTTCTTT. The encoded protein is CASSLTRVGTEAFF.

The chain combines TRBV5-1 with TRBJ2-5, with D possibly TRBD2 on 6 matching bases. Looked up from germline, CDR1 is SGHRS and CDR2 is YFSETQ. Trimming cost V 7 bases and J 5 bases, with 9 bases left between them. The CDR3 length is 11 residues. The CDR3 loop is CASPGGETQYF. CDR3 nucleotide sequence: TGCGCCAGCCCTGGGGGGGAGACCCAGTACTTC.

This sequence joins TRBV27 and TRBJ2-1; D is unresolved. V was clipped by 4 bases and J by 0 bases, with 4 bases between them. The CDR3 sequence is 13 residues long. Germline V gives CDR1 MNHEY, CDR2 SMNVEV (reference sequence). Written as DNA, the CDR3 is TGTGCCAGCAGTTCTCGCTCCTACAATGAGCAGTTCTTC. Protein sequence: CASSSRSYNEQFF.

The chain combines TRBV18 with TRBJ2-3; no definite D call. V was clipped by 0 bases and J by 6 bases, with 10 bases between them. Germline values: CDR1 KGHSH, CDR2 LQKENI. The CDR3 extends over 14 amino acids. Here the CDR3 DNA reads TGTGCCAGCTCACCACCCGGTCGTTTGGATACGCAGTATTTT. Amino acids: CASSPPGRLDTQYF.